This TCR beta chain was identified in a study of T-cell reconstitution after alpha-beta-depleted transplantation in children. General study findings and limits: When one year had passed after transplant, most T-cell counts and diversity came from newly produced T cells. After transplant, high TCRbeta diversity at day 60 in some patients arose from surviving recipient T cells and thymic progenitors.

The germline CDR1 and CDR2 sequences are SGHDN and FVKESK. The CDR3 extends over 13 amino acids. V was shortened by 4 bases and J by 2 bases, with 7 bases between the two germline ends. In this sample, this clonotype turned up many times. Its matching antigen is unknown. Construction of the TCRbeta library involved unique molecular identifiers. Using its own MiXCR run on the PCR reads, TCRdb lists one record per CDR3 protein. The profile shows 200,000 to 250,000 distinct CDR3 sequences, just under 8.5% of them singletons. This specimen was PBMCs, mostly from graft donor cells, taken 180 days after TCRalphabeta/CD19-depleted stem cell transplant. The TCR originated in a male patient aged 10-17 years who had a stem cell transplant for acute lymphoblastic leukemia, so the T cells may come from the graft donor. This chain connects TRBV14 to TRBJ2-3, with D uncertain. CDR3 protein: CASSRQNTDTQYF. CDR3 DNA: TGTGCCAGCAGCCGTCAAAACACAGATACGCAGTATTTT.